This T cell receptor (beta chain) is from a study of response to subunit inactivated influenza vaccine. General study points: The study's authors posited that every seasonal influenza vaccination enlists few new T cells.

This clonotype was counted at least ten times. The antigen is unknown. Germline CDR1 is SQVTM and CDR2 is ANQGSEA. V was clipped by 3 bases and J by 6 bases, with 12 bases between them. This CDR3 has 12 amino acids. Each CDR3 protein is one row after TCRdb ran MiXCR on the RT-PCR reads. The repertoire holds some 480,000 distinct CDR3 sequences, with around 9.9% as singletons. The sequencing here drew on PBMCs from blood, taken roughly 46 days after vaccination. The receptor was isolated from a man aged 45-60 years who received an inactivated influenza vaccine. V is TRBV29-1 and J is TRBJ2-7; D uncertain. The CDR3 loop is CSVDSIPGEQYF. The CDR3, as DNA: TGCAGCGTTGATTCGATTCCGGGCGAGCAGTACTTC.